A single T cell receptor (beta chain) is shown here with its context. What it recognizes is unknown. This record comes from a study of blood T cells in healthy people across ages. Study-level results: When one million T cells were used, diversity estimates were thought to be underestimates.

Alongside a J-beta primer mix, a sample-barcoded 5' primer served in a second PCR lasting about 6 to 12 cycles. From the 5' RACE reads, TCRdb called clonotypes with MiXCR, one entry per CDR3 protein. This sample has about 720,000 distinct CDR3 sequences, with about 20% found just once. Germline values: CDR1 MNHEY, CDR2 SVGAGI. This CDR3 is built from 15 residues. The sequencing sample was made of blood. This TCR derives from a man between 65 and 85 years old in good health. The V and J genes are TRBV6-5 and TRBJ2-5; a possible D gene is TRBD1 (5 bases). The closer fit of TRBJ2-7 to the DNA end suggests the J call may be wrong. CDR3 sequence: CASSYSWQGSYEQYF. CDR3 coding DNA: TGTGCCAGCAGTTACTCGTGGCAGGGTTCCTACGAGCAGTACTTC.